Included here is one T cell receptor (beta chain) sequence, with context. The data belong to a study of blood T cell repertoires in COVID-19. Study in general: PBMCs, B-cell-depleted T cells, or T cells were the source of the cDNA or gDNA that made up the material.

The V and J ends lost 2 bases and 7 bases respectively, with 7 bases between them. This CDR3 spans 11 amino acids. CDR1 is SGHRS and CDR2 is YFSETQ in the germline V gene. The cohort comprised adults aged roughly 18 to 95 years residing in 20 to 30 US areas. Within 2 weeks before study entry, exposed participants met a COVID-19 case. Some clones are missing from TCRdb's copy, which holds only in-frame ones; the method was immunoSEQ multiplex PCR. The sample includes more than 300,000 clones, roughly 92% of them seen just once. The TCR was taken from a woman in her thirties or forties who had been exposed to COVID-19. The chain carries TRBV5-1 and TRBJ2-7; D gene ambiguous. Specimen: PBMCs or T cells enriched from blood (not recorded which). DNA of the CDR3: TGCGCCAGCAGCTTTTCCAATGAGCAGTACTTC. As protein: CASSFSNEQYF.